Following are 2 T cell receptor beta chains from one sample sequenced in a study of shared clonotypes between healthy human individuals. TCRdb keeps only in-frame clones here, not all; method: immunoSEQ multiplex PCR. The data show approximately 1,500,000 clones, around 95% seen once. The sequenced material came from naive CD4+ T cells sorted from blood. Subset given: CD45RA+ positively selected. Receptors were obtained from a man younger than 45 in good health.

The gene calls are TRBV6-1 and TRBJ1-2; the match to TRBD1 covers 7 bases. Losses at the gene ends were 8 bases for V and 3 bases for J; bases not matched to a gene: 9. Germline V gene data show CDR1 as MNHNS and CDR2 as SASEGT. This CDR3 has 14 amino acids. CDR3 coding DNA: TGTGCCAGCCGACAGGGCTTCAGGGACTATGGCTACACCTTC. As protein: CASRQGFRDYGYTF.

A word on this clone: Other DNA sequences in the sample encode the same CDR3. The V call is TRBV11-1, the J call TRBJ2-1; no clear D gene. V lost 1 base and J lost 0, with 7 bases in between. CDR1 and CDR2 from the germline V gene are SGHAT and FQDESV (reference sequence). The CDR3 has 15 residues. In nucleotides, the CDR3 is TGTGCCAGCAGCTTAGGTGGCAGCTCCTACAATGAGCAGTTCTTC. Protein: CASSLGGSSYNEQFF.